Presented here are 7 T cell receptor beta chains from one specimen sequenced in a study of brain T cells in children with intractable seizures. Assay: immunoSEQ multiplex PCR; the TCRdb copy retains only in-frame clones and omits some. The sample includes hundreds of thousands of clones, about 94% of them seen just once. Stated time point: blood from clinic visit 5 months post-surgery; TSC patient then seizure free. The specimen comprised peripheral blood, sampled 4 to 6 months after surgery. The receptor source for this set is a boy under two years old with tuberous sclerosis and intractable seizures.

This clone was observed once. The chain joins TRBV30 to TRBJ1-1; D is unclear. The CDR3 loop spans 12 amino acids. Trimming took 3 bases from V and 7 from J, leaving 12 bases between them. Germline assignment: CDR1 GTSNPN and CDR2 SVGIG (reference sequence). The DNA for the CDR3 is TGTGCCTGGAGGGGGAATATTATTGAAGCTTTCTTT. Translated: CAWRGNIIEAFF.

The chain employs TRBV12-3 or TRBV12-4 and TRBJ2-5, with D tentatively TRBD1 (6 bases). The V gene lost 5 bases and the J gene lost 5 bases, with 12 bases spanning the gap. The CDR3 has 13 amino acids. The CDR3 loop is CASSQQGRETQYF. The CDR3 DNA sequence: TGTGCCAGCAGTCAACAGGGACGGGAGACCCAGTACTTC.

In regard to this clone: Other DNA variants within this sample encode the same CDR3. The chain has TRBV6-5 and TRBJ2-1, with no clear D. V lost 6 bases, J lost 2 bases, and 8 bases lay in between. The V gene's germline CDR1 is MNHEY and CDR2 SVGAGI. The CDR3 has 13 residues. The CDR3 nucleotides are TGTGCCAGCAGCCCCCCGCCCTACAATGAGCAGTTCTTC. It is translated as CASSPPPYNEQFF.

The genes are TRBV6-5 and TRBJ2-1; TRBD1 aligns across 7 bases. The CDR3 loop spans 13 amino acids. V trimming: 7 bases; J trimming: 14 bases; junction bases outside the gene matches: 14. The germline V gene encodes CDR1 MNHEY and CDR2 SVGAGI. CDR3 bases: TGTGCCAGCATATCCGGGACAGATTTATTCAAGTTCTTC. Translated, it gives CASISGTDLFKFF.

Remarks on this clone: Different DNA sequences within this sample yield the same CDR3. This chain uses TRBV4-2 with TRBJ2-7; D perhaps matches TRBD2 (6 bases). The CDR3 loop spans 17 amino acids. The germline V gene has CDR1 LGHNA and CDR2 YNFKEQ. V was shortened by 1 base and J by 3 bases, with 19 bases between the two germline ends. The CDR3 nucleotides are TGTGCCAGCAGCCAAGGCGGGGTGGGTGGTGGGGACTACGAGCAGTACTTC. Translation: CASSQGGVGGGDYEQYF.

J is TRBJ2-6 and V is TRBV5-3, with D unclear. TRBV5-3 carries the ORF label, with uncertain function. V was pared by 2 bases and J by 3 bases, with 6 bases between. The CDR3 contains 14 residues. CDR3 region: CARSFYSGANVLTF. The CDR3 region has the DNA TGTGCCAGAAGCTTTTACAGTGGGGCCAACGTCCTGACTTTC.

This clone was found once. J is TRBJ2-7 and V is TRBV2; TRBD1 agrees at 9 bases. J gave up 3 bases and V 8 bases, and 5 bases lay outside the gene matches. Germline CDR1 reads SNHLY; CDR2 reads FYNNEI. The CDR3 has 13 residues. This CDR3 reads CASWGQGNYEQYF. CDR3 coding DNA: TGTGCCAGCTGGGGACAGGGCAACTACGAGCAGTACTTC.